The source of this T cell receptor beta chain is a study of T cells in Graves' hyperthyroidism and ophthalmopathy. Study summary: Before treatment of any kind, peripheral blood was taken at initial diagnosis. Study-level findings and limits: Researchers report that a 13 V-J model separated ophthalmopathy from stable hyperthyroidism.

Germline assignment: CDR1 MDHEN and CDR2 SYDVKM. Trimming at V came to 2 bases and at J to 8 bases, leaving 5 bases not matched to a gene. CDR3 size: 15 residues. Amplification targeted TCR beta CDR3 regions from RNA transcripts. A set of HTBI primers served as the primers for a first-round RT-PCR of the TCR CDR3. One entry per CDR3 protein results from TCRdb running MiXCR on the multiplex PCR reads. The sample carries approximately 690,000 distinct CDR3 sequences, roughly 20% recorded once. The study left out patients who had uncontrolled infection, other autoimmune disease, pregnancy or lactation. Each 10 ml fresh peripheral blood draw supplied the PBMCs. This clonotype has just a few counts. Antigen: not known.

This sequence was found in a man between 25 and 39 years old with Graves' ophthalmopathy. Specimen: blood. V is TRBV28 and J is TRBJ1-3; 11 bases match TRBD1. CDR3 sequence (DNA): TGTGCCAGCAGTTTAGGACAGGGGGCCTGGGACACCATATATTTT. Its protein product is CASSLGQGAWDTIYF.